This TCR beta chain derives from a study of OX40 agonist ivuxolimab in advanced cancers. In the case of this clone: Its specificity is not known.

The assay was immunoSEQ multiplex PCR, and TCRdb's table has in-frame clones only and misses some. Of about 28,000 clones listed, about 82% are singletons. The germline gives CDR1 PRHDT, CDR2 FYEKMQ (reference sequence). V lost 4 bases and J lost 2, with 14 bases in between. The length of the CDR3 is 16 residues. Findings of the study overall: Clones of CD4+ and CD8+ blood T cells grew by week 6 at doses of 0.1 to 3.0 mg/kg. Still undetermined is the antigen specificity of the expanded peripheral T cells.

The chain couples TRBV13 to TRBJ1-4, with TRBD1 as a possible D gene (5 bases). The TCR was taken from an adult with an advanced solid tumor such as melanoma, head and neck, liver or kidney cancer. The sequenced sample was CD4+ or CD8+ T cells sorted from blood, obtained in a trial of the OX40 agonist ivuxolimab. CDR3 DNA: TGTGCCAGCAGCTCCTCCTCTAGGGGCACTAATGAAAAACTGTTTTTT. This sequence encodes CASSSSSRGTNEKLFF.